The present T cell receptor beta chain was sequenced within a study of T cells after yellow fever vaccination. V was cut by 4 bases and J by 6 bases, with 14 bases left in between. The germline gives CDR1 SGHRS, CDR2 YFSETQ. This CDR3 contains 13 residues. Study conclusions and caveats: A large majority of primary-vaccination clones showed up again after the booster (approximately 96% CD4, approximately 90% CD8).

This clonotype was seen repeatedly, ten times or more. Its matching antigen is unknown. Each CDR3 protein gets one entry after TCRdb re-called the 5' RACE reads with MiXCR. The sample has 300,000 to 400,000 distinct CDR3 sequences; approximately 9% are singletons. The chain combines TRBV5-1 with TRBJ2-7; D remains ambiguous. This specimen consisted of PBMCs, obtained on the day of the first yellow fever vaccination. The receptor comes from a man younger than 35 who received the YFV17D yellow fever vaccine. This chain's CDR3 is CASSQSWGFEQYF. The CDR3 DNA reads TGCGCCAGCAGCCAATCATGGGGTTTCGAGCAGTACTTC.